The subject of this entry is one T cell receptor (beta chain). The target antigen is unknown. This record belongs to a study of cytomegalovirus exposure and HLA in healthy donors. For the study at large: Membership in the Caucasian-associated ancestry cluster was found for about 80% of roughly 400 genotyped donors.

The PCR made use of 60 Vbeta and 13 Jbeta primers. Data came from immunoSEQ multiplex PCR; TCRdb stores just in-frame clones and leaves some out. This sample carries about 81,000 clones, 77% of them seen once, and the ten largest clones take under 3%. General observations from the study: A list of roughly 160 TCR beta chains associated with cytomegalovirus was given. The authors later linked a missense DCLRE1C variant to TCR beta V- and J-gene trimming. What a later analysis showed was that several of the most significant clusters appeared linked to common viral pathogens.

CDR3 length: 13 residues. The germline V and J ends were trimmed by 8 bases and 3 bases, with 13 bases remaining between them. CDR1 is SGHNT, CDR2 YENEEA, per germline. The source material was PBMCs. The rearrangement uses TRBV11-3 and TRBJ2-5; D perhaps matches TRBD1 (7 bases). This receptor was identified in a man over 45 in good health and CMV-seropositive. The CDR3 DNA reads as TGTGCCAGCCGAGGCGGGACAGAAGAGACCCAGTACTTC. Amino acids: CASRGGTEETQYF.